Sequencing of this T cell receptor beta chain was carried out in a study of blood T cell repertoires in COVID-19. Study overall: Sources were T cells, B-cell-depleted T cells, or PBMCs; the material itself was cDNA or gDNA.

Libraries were prepared by immunoSEQ multiplex PCR; TCRdb keeps only in-frame clonotypes and omits some of them. This repertoire shows about 130,000 clones, 87% found once; its top ten account for 2% to 2.5%. The germline CDR1 and CDR2 sequences are SGHRS and YFSETQ. V dropped 4 bases and J dropped 0 bases, with 10 bases sitting between them. The CDR3 is made up of 15 amino acids. The TCR was taken from a middle-aged man with active COVID-19. V is TRBV5-1 and J is TRBJ2-2; TRBD1 is a possible D gene (5 bases). Sequenced: peripheral blood. Written as DNA, the CDR3 is TGCGCCAGCAGCCCGACAGACCCGAACACCGGGGAGCTGTTTTTT. Protein: CASSPTDPNTGELFF.